The present T cell receptor beta chain was sequenced within a study of early T cells in non-severe SARS-CoV-2 infection. TCRdb reanalysed the 5' RACE reads using MiXCR and keeps one entry per CDR3 protein. The repertoire includes approximately 66,000 distinct CDR3 sequences, 13% of them detected once, and roughly 5% sits in the top ten. This clonotype showed up many times. The CDR3 has 15 amino acids. Germline loops: CDR1 SGHRS, CDR2 YFSETQ. J gave up 5 bases and V 3 bases, and 3 bases lay outside the gene matches. Sequencing was carried out using whole blood. The gene calls are TRBV5-1 and TRBJ2-1; 12 bases match TRBD2. The sequence was collected from an adult who was a healthcare worker with PCR-confirmed SARS-CoV-2 infection or an uninfected control (not recorded which). The CDR3 protein is CASSSRLAGDNEQFF. DNA of the CDR3: TGCGCCAGCAGCTCAAGACTAGCGGGAGACAATGAGCAGTTCTTC.